These T cell receptor beta chains were read from a single sample in a study of Graves' ophthalmopathy and Graves' hyperthyroidism. TCRdb recomputed calls from the multiplex PCR reads with MiXCR, one row per CDR3 protein. The sample consists of hundreds of thousands of distinct CDR3 sequences, approximately 22% of them appearing once. The sequenced sample consisted of peripheral blood. These receptors were collected from a woman aged 18-29 years with stable Graves' hyperthyroidism. Some clones in this sample may be carry-over from other donors' samples. Each CDR3 is given with its conserved first and last residue. The D gene is left open where the match is weak. A row's size may be missing; if present it is once, few, many or a size class.

clone size,CDR3 length,J gene,D gene,V gene,CDR3 protein,CDR3 DNA
NA,15,TRBJ1-2,TRBD1,TRBV5-6,CASSLDRGTGYGYTF,TGTGCCAGCAGCTTGGACCGTGGGACAGGATATGGCTACACCTTC
many,14,TRBJ1-6,NA,TRBV3-1,CASSQVQKNSPLHF,TGTGCCAGCAGCCAAGTACAGAAGAATTCACCCCTCCACTTT
NA,15,TRBJ1-2,NA,TRBV10-3,CAISVGQAPSDGYTF,TGTGCCATCAGTGTGGGACAAGCGCCCAGCGATGGCTACACCTTC
many,13,TRBJ1-2,TRBD1,TRBV6-1,CATGAQGARGYTF,TGTGCCACCGGGGCCCAGGGGGCGCGCGGCTACACCTTC
many,13,TRBJ2-4,NA,TRBV29-1,CSVGREAENIQYF,TGCAGCGTTGGGAGGGAGGCAGAAAACATTCAGTACTTC
few,16,TRBJ1-5,NA,TRBV18,CASSPTGLNSNQPQHF,TGTGCCAGCTCACCAACCGGGCTGAATAGCAATCAGCCCCAGCATTTT
NA,14,TRBJ2-5,NA,TRBV6-1,CASSEDGTQETQYF,TGTGCCAGCAGTGAAGACGGCACGCAAGAGACCCAGTACTTC
NA,11,TRBJ2-7,NA,TRBV11-3,CASSEFQEQYF,TGTGCCAGCAGCGAATTCCAAGAGCAGTACTTC
few,15,TRBJ2-2,TRBD1,TRBV7-3,CASSWTGGSTGELFF,TGTGCCAGCAGCTGGACAGGGGGTAGCACCGGGGAGCTGTTTTTT
NA,19,TRBJ1-6,NA,TRBV30,CAWSVRAGVRGGSNSPLHF,TGTGCCTGGAGTGTACGGGCTGGCGTACGCGGGGGGAGTAATTCACCCCTCCACTTT
NA,13,TRBJ1-6,NA,TRBV7-3,CASSLTQSSPLHF,TGTGCCAGCAGCTTAACGCAGTCTTCACCCCTCCACTTT
many,15,TRBJ1-1,TRBD1,TRBV6-1,CASRPGQGAFTEAFF,TGTGCCAGCAGGCCCGGACAGGGGGCGTTTACTGAAGCTTTCTTT
many,12,TRBJ2-5,NA,TRBV12-3/TRBV12-4,CASSLRAETQYF,TGTGCCAGCAGTTTGAGGGCGGAGACCCAGTACTTC
many,15,TRBJ1-6,TRBD1,TRBV4-3,CASSQVAGGNSPLHF,TGCGCCAGCAGCCAAGTGGCAGGGGGAAATTCACCCCTCCACTTT
many,16,TRBJ1-1,TRBD1,TRBV11-1,CASSLEAWDRGSEAFF,TGTGCCAGCAGCTTAGAGGCCTGGGACAGGGGATCTGAAGCTTTCTTT
many,15,TRBJ2-2,TRBD1,TRBV7-2,CASSLGDRITGELFF,TGTGCCAGCAGCTTAGGGGACAGAATCACCGGGGAGCTGTTTTTT
many,14,TRBJ1-1,NA,TRBV6-2/TRBV6-3,CASSYYRVNTEAFF,TGTGCCAGCAGTTACTATCGTGTGAACACTGAAGCTTTCTTT
many,14,TRBJ1-1,NA,TRBV12-3/TRBV12-4,CASSRQAMNTEAFF,TGTGCCAGCAGTCGACAGGCGATGAACACTGAAGCTTTCTTT
many,16,TRBJ1-1,NA,TRBV5-1,CASSLVVGALDTEAFF,TGCGCCAGCAGCTTGGTGGTGGGGGCGCTGGACACTGAAGCTTTCTTT
many,12,TRBJ2-7,NA,TRBV7-9,CASSNRPLEQYF,TGTGCCAGCAGCAATCGCCCCCTCGAGCAGTACTTC
NA,11,TRBJ2-5,TRBD1,TRBV29-1,CSGTGTETQYF,TGCAGCGGGACAGGGACAGAGACCCAGTACTTC
NA,12,TRBJ2-5,NA,TRBV7-9,CASSLTLETQYF,TGTGCCAGCAGCCTCACCTTGGAGACCCAGTACTTC
NA,11,TRBJ1-2,NA,TRBV12-5,CASGPKGGYTF,TGTGCTAGTGGTCCAAAGGGTGGCTACACCTTC
NA,15,TRBJ2-5,NA,TRBV19,CASSGQGQTQETQYF,TGTGCCAGTAGTGGACAAGGACAAACACAAGAGACCCAGTACTTC
many,15,TRBJ2-2,NA,TRBV6-2/TRBV6-3,CASSDRTDRTGELFF,TGTGCCAGCAGTGATCGGACAGATCGAACCGGGGAGCTGTTTTTT
NA,13,TRBJ1-5,NA,TRBV30,CAWSRDTYQPQHF,TGTGCCTGGAGTCGGGACACCTATCAGCCCCAGCATTTT
many,12,TRBJ1-1,NA,TRBV12-3/TRBV12-4,CASSSLATEAFF,TGTGCCAGCAGTTCCTTGGCTACTGAAGCTTTCTTT
many,16,TRBJ2-5,TRBD1,TRBV7-2,CASSWTGTGGGETQYF,TGTGCCAGCAGCTGGACGGGGACAGGTGGAGGAGAGACCCAGTACTTC
many,16,TRBJ1-3,NA,TRBV6-5,CASSYFQGVGGNTIYF,TGTGCCAGCAGTTACTTCCAGGGTGTGGGTGGAAACACCATATATTTT
many,13,TRBJ1-1,NA,TRBV2,CARSALMNTEAFF,TGTGCCAGATCGGCACTGATGAACACTGAAGCTTTCTTT
few,20,TRBJ2-4,TRBD2,TRBV12-3/TRBV12-4,CASSFGMTSGRELTKNIQYF,TGTGCCAGCAGTTTCGGGATGACTAGCGGGAGAGAATTGACCAAAAACATTCAGTACTTC